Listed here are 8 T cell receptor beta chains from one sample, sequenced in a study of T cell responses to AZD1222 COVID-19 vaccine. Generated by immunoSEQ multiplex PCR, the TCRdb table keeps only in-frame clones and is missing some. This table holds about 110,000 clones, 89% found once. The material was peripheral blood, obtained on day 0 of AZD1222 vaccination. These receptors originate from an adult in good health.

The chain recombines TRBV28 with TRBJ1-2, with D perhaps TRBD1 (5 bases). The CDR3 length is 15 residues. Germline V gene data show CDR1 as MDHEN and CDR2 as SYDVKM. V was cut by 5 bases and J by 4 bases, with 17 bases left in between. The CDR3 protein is CASSTDRASSYGYTF. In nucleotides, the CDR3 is TGTGCCAGCAGTACCGACAGAGCCTCCTCCTATGGCTACACCTTC.

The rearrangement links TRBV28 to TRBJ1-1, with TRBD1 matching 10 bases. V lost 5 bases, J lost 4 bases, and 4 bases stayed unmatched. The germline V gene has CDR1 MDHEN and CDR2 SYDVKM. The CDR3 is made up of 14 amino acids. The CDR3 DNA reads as TGTGCCAGCAGTCAGGACAGGGGGGTCACTGAAGCTTTCTTT. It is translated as CASSQDRGVTEAFF. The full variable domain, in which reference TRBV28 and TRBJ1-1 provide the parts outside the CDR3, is DVKVTQSSRYLVKRTGEKVFLECVQDMDHENMFWYRQDPGLGLRLIYFSYDVKMKEKGDIPEGYSVSREKKERFSLILESASTNQTSMYLCASSQDRGVTEAFFGQGTRLTVV.

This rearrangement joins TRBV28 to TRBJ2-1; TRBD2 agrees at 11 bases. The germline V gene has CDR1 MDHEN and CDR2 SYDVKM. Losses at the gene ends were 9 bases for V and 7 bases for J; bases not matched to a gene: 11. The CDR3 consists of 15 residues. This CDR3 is CASFSGRAVGNEQFF. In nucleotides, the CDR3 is TGTGCCAGTTTTAGCGGGAGGGCCGTAGGAAATGAGCAGTTCTTC.

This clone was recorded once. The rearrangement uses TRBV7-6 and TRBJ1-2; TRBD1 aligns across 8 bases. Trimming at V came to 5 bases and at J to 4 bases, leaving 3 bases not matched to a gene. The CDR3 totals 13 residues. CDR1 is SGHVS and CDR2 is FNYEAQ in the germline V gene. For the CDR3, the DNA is TGTGCCAGCAGCCCCGGGACAGGCTATGGCTACACCTTC. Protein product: CASSPGTGYGYTF. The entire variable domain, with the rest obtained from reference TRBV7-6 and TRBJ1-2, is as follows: GAGVSQSPRYKVTKRGQDVALRCDPISGHVSLYWYRQALGQGPEFLTYFNYEAQQDKSGLPNDRFSAERPEGSISTLTIQRTEQRDSAMYRCASSPGTGYGYTFGSGTRLTVV.

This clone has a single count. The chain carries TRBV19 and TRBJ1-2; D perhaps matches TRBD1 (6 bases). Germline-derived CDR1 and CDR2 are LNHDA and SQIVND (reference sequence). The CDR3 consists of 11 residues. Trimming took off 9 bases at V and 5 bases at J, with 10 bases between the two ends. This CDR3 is CASGQRYGYTF. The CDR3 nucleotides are TGTGCCAGCGGACAGCGATATGGCTACACCTTC.

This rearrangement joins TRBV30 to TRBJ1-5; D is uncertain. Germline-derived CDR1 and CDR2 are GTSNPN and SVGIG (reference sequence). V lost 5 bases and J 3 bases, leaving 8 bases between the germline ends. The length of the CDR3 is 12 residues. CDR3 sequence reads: CAWGGSNQPQHF. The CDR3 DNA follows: TGTGCCTGGGGAGGGTCCAATCAGCCCCAGCATTTT.

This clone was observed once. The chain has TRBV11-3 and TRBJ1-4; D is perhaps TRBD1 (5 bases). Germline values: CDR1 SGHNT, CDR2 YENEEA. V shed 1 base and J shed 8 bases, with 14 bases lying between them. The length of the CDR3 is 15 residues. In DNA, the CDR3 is TGTGCCAGCAGCTTAGTATGGCAGGGAAACGAAAAACTGTTTTTT. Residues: CASSLVWQGNEKLFF.

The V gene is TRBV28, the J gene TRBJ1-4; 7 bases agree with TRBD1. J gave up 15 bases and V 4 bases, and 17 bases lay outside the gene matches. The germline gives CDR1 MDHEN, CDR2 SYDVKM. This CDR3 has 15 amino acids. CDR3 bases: TGTGCCAGCAGTTCGGGACAGCCGAACCCCCGTTTAGTGTTTTTT. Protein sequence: CASSSGQPNPRLVFF.